The clone carrying this T cell receptor beta chain has only a few counts. What it recognizes is unknown. TCRdb's copy holds only in-frame clones and misses some; the assay was immunoSEQ multiplex PCR. The sample includes under 200,000 clones, about 91% of them seen just once. This sample is drawn from a study of T cell responses to AZD1222 COVID-19 vaccine. The study, taken as a whole, reports: Clonal diversity may have been underestimated, and the donors were mostly white British, with more females than males.

The CDR3 spans 11 residues. Germline values: CDR1 LGHNT, CDR2 FRNRAP. Trimming cost V 6 bases and J 1 base, with 4 bases left between them. The receptor was isolated from an adult who received the AZD1222 COVID-19 vaccine. The material sequenced was peripheral blood, taken 28 days after the second AZD1222 dose. This rearrangement joins TRBV12-5 to TRBJ2-7; D ambiguous. CDR3: CASGPSYEQYF. DNA for the CDR3: TGTGCTAGTGGCCCATCCTACGAGCAGTACTTC. The full variable domain, in which reference TRBV12-5 and TRBJ2-7 provide the parts outside the CDR3, is DARVTQTPRHKVTEMGQEVTMRCQPILGHNTVFWYRQTMMQGLELLAYFRNRAPLDDSGMPKDRFSAEMPDATLATLKIQPSEPRDSAVYFCASGPSYEQYFGPGTRLTVT.